This T cell receptor (beta chain) was found in a study of immune characterization of retroperitoneal liposarcoma (dated by TCRdb to between 2018 and 2020). The CDR3 measures 14 amino acids from cysteine to phenylalanine. Kept here is only the CDR3 DNA, which spans 42 bases and is read in frame from base 1. The germline V gene sets CDR1 to SGHDT and CDR2 to YYEEEE. The trim is 2 bases for V and 0 bases for J, with a gap of 6 bases between the germline ends. Libraries were built with PCR. The instrument given in TCRdb is NextSeq 500. TCRdb reprocessed the public reads (quality trimming at Q25 with fastp, clone calling with MiXCR) and kept in-frame beta chains. When rows share a CDR3 protein, they turn into one entry using the most common DNA and genes. The sample table contains more than 15,000 distinct CDR3 sequences; only one count was recorded for more than 30% of them. The ten largest clonotypes hold 6.5% to 9% of the sample.

About this clonotype itself: Its antigen has not been determined. The input lacks base qualities; no much larger clone sits a single base away.

The material sequenced was blood. The source of this sequence is a male donor with retroperitoneal liposarcoma. The receptor chain draws on TRBV5-6 and TRBJ2-1, with no D gene named confidently. CDR3 loop: CASSLGFSYNEQFF. The DNA is as follows: TGTGCCAGCAGCTTAGGTTTCTCCTACAATGAGCAGTTCTTC.